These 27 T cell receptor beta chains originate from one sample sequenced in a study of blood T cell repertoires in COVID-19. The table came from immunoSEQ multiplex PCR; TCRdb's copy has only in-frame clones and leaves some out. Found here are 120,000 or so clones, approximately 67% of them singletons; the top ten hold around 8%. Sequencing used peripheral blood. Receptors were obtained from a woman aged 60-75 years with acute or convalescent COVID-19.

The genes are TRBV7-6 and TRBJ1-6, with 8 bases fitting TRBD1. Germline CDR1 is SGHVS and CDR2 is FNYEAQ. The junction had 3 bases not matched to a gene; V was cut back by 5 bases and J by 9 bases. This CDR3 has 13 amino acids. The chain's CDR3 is CASSPDRVSPLHF. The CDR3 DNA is TGTGCCAGCAGCCCGGACAGGGTTTCACCCCTCCACTTT.

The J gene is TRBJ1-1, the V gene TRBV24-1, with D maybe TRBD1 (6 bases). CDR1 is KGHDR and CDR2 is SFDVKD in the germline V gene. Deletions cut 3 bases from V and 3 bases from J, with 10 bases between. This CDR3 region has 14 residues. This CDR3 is CATSDNREDTEAFF. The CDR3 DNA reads TGTGCCACCAGTGATAACAGGGAAGACACTGAAGCTTTCTTT.

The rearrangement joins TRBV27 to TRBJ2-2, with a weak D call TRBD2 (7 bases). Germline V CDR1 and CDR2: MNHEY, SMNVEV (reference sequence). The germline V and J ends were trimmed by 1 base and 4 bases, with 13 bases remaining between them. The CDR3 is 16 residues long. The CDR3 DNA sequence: TGTGCCAGCAGTTTATTGGGGGGGCAGGTCACCGGGGAGCTGTTTTTT. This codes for CASSLLGGQVTGELFF.

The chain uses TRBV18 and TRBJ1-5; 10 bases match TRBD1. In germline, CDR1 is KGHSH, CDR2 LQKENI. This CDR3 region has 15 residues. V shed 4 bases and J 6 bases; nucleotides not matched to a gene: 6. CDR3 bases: TGTGCCAGCTCACTTGGGACAGGGGTTGGTCAGCCCCAGCATTTT. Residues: CASSLGTGVGQPQHF.

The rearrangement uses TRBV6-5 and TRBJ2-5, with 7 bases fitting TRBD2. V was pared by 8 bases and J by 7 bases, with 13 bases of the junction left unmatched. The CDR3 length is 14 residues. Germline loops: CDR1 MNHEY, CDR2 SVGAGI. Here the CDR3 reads CASSRAGPGGTQYF. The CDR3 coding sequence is TGTGCCAGCTCTCGAGCGGGGCCCGGGGGGACCCAGTACTTC.

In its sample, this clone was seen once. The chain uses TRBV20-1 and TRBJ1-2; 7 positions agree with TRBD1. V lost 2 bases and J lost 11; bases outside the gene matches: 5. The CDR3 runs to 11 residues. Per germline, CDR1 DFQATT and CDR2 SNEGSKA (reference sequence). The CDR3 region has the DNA TGCAGTGCTAGATGGGACAGCCAATACACCTTC. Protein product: CSARWDSQYTF.

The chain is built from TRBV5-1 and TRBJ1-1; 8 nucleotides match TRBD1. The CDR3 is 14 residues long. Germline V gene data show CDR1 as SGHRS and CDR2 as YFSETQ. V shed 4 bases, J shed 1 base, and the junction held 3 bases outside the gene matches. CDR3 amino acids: CASSKDRGNTEAFF. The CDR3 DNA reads TGCGCCAGCAGCAAAGACAGGGGGAACACTGAAGCTTTCTTT. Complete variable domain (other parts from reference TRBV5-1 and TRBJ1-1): KAGVTQTPRYLIKTRGQQVTLSCSPISGHRSVSWYQQTPGQGLQFLFEYFSETQRNKGNFPGRFSGRQFSNSRSEMNVSTLELGDSALYLCASSKDRGNTEAFFGQGTRLTVV.

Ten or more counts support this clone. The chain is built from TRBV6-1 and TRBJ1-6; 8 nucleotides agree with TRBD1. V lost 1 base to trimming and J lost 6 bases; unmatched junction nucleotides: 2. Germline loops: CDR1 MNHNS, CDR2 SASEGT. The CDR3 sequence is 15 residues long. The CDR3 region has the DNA TGTGCCAGCAGTGAAGGGGGGACAGGTAATTCACCCCTCCACTTT. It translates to CASSEGGTGNSPLHF.

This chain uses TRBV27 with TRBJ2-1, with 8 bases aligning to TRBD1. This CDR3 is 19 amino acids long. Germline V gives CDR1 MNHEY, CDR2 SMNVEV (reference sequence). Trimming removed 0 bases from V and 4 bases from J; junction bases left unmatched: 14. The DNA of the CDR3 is TGTGCCAGCAGTTTATCGCCCGGACAGGGAGGTATAGGGTACAATGAGCAGTTCTTC. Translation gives CASSLSPGQGGIGYNEQFF.

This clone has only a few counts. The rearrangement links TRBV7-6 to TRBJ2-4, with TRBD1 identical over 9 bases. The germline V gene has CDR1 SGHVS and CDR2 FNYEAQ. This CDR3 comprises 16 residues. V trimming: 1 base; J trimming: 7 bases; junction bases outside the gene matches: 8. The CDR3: CASSLGTGGSMNIQYF. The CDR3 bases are TGTGCCAGCAGCTTAGGAACAGGGGGCTCCATGAACATTCAGTACTTC.

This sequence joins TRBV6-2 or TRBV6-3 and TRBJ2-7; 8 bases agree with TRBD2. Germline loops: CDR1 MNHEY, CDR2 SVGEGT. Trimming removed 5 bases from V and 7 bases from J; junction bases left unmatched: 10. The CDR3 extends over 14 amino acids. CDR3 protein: CASSDRGGRIEQYF. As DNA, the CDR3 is TGTGCCAGCAGTGACCGGGGGGGCCGAATTGAGCAGTACTTC.

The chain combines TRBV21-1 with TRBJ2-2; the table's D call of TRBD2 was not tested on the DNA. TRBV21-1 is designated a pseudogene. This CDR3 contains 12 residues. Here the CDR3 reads CASLDGTGELFF. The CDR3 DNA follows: TGTGCCAGCCTAGACGGCACCGGGGAGCTGTTTTTT.

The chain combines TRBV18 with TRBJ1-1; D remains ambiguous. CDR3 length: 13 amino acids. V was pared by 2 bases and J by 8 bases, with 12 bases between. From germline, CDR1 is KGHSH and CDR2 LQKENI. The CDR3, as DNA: TGTGCCAGCTCACCAAATCCGTTGAGAGAAGCTTTCTTT. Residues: CASSPNPLREAFF.

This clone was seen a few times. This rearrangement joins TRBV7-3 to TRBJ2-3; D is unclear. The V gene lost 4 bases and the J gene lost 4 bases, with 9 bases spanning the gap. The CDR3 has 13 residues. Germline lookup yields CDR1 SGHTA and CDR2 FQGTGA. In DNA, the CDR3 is TGTGCCAGCAGCTCCGGGTCCTCAGATACGCAGTATTTT. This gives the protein CASSSGSSDTQYF.

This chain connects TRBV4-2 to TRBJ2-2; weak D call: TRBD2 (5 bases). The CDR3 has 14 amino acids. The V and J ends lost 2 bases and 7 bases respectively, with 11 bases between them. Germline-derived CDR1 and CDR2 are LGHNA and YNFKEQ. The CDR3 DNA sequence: TGTGCCAGCAGCCAATCTTCCGAGGGCGGGGAGCTGTTTTTT. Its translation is CASSQSSEGGELFF.

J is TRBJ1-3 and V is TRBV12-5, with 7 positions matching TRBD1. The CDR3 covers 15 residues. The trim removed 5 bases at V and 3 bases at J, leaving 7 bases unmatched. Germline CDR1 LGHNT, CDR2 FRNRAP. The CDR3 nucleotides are TGTGCTAGTGGTCTTACAGGGGACGGTGGAAACACCATATATTTT. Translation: CASGLTGDGGNTIYF.

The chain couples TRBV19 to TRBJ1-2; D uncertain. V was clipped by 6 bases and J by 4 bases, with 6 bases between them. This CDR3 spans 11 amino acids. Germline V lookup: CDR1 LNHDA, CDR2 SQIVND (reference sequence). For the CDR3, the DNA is TGTGCCAGTAGCAGGTTCTATGGCTACACCTTC. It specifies CASSRFYGYTF.

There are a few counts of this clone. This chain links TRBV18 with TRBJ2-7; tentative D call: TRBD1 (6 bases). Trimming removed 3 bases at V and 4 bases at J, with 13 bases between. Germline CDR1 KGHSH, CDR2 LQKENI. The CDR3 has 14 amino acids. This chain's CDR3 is CASSPSGEMYEQYF. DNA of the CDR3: TGTGCCAGCTCACCGTCAGGGGAAATGTACGAGCAGTACTTC.

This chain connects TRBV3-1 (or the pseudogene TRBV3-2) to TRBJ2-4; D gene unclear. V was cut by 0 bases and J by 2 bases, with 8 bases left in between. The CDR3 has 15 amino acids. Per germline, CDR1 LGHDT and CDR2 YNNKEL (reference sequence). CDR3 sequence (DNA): TGTGCCAGCAGCCAAGAAGTCGGTACCAAAAACATTCAGTACTTC. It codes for CASSQEVGTKNIQYF.

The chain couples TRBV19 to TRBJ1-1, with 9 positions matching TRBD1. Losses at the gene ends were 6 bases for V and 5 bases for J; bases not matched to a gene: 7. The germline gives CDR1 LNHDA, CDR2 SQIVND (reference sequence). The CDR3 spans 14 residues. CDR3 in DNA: TGTGCCAGTAGGTTGGACAGGGGAGTTACTGAAGCTTTCTTT. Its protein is CASRLDRGVTEAFF.

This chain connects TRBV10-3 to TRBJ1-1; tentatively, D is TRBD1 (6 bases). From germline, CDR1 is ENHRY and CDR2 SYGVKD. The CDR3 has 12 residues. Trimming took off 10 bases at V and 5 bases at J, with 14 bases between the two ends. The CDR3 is CATEGGGTEAFF. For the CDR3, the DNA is TGTGCCACGGAGGGAGGGGGGACTGAAGCTTTCTTT.

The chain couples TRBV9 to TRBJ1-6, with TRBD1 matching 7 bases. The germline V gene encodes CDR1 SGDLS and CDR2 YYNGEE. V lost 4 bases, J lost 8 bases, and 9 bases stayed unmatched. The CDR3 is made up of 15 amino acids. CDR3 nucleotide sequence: TGTGCCAGCAGCCCAACAGACAGGGCGGATTCACCCCTCCACTTT. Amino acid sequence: CASSPTDRADSPLHF.

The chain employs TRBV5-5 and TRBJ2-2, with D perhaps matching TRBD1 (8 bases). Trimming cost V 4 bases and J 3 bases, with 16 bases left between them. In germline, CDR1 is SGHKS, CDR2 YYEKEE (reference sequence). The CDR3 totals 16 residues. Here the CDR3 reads CASSQRTGRDTGELFF. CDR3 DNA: TGTGCCAGCAGCCAACGGACAGGGAGGGACACCGGGGAGCTGTTTTTT.

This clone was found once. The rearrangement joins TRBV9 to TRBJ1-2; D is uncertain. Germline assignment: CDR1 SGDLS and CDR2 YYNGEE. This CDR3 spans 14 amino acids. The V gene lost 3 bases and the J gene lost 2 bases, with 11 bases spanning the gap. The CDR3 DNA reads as TGTGCCAGCAGCGCCACAGAAGCAAACTATGGCTACACCTTC. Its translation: CASSATEANYGYTF.

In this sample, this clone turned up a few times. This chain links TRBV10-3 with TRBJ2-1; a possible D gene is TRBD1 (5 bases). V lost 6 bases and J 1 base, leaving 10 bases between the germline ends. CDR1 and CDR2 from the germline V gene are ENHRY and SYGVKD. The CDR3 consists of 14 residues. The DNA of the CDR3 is TGTGCCATCAGGTACGACAGTTCCTACAATGAGCAGTTCTTC. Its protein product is CAIRYDSSYNEQFF.

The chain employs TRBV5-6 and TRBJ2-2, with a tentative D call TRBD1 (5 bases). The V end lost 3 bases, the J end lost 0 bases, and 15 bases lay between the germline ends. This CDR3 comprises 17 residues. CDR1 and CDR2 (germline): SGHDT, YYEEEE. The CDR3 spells CASSYIVSTANTGELFF. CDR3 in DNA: TGTGCCAGCAGCTATATCGTTTCGACAGCGAACACCGGGGAGCTGTTTTTT.

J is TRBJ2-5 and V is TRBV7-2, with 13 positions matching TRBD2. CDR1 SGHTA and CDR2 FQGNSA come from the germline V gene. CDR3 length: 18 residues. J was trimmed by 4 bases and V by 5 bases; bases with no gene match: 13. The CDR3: CASSRTPLLAGGLETQYF. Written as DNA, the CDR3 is TGTGCCAGCAGCCGCACGCCTCTACTAGCGGGGGGGCTAGAGACCCAGTACTTC.